This passage covers 20 T cell receptor beta chains from one sample sequenced in a study of cytomegalovirus exposure and HLA in healthy donors. Using immunoSEQ multiplex PCR, the repertoire was profiled, and TCRdb retains in-frame clones only, with some absent. The table records under 60,000 clones, about 88% of them present only once. The sequenced sample consisted of PBMCs. These receptors were collected from a woman younger than 45 in good health and CMV-seronegative.

This sequence joins TRBV4-2 and TRBJ2-1; a weak D match, TRBD2 (6 bases). Germline V gene sequence: CDR1 LGHNA, CDR2 YNFKEQ. Trimming took off 2 bases at V and 4 bases at J, with 15 bases between the two ends. The CDR3 runs 16 residues. The CDR3 loop is CASSQPGTPLYNEQFF. The CDR3 coding sequence is TGTGCCAGCAGCCAACCCGGGACTCCACTATACAATGAGCAGTTCTTC.

This clone appeared a single time. This chain joins TRBV7-2 and TRBJ2-1; 9 bases align to TRBD2. The V gene's germline CDR1 is SGHTA and CDR2 FQGNSA. V was clipped by 5 bases and J by 0 bases; unmatched bases: 2. The CDR3 consists of 15 residues. CDR3 nucleotides: TGTGCCAGCAGCCTTAGCGGGAGCTCCTACAATGAGCAGTTCTTC. It codes for CASSLSGSSYNEQFF.

The chain is built from TRBV9 and TRBJ1-5; the match to TRBD1 covers 8 bases. The V gene's germline CDR1 is SGDLS and CDR2 YYNGEE. CDR3 size: 14 residues. J lost 5 bases, V lost 3 bases, and 4 bases had no gene match. The CDR3 spells CASSADRGDQPQHF. The CDR3 bases are TGTGCCAGCAGCGCTGACAGGGGAGATCAGCCCCAGCATTTT.

The chain has TRBV14 and TRBJ2-1, with D maybe TRBD1 (6 bases). V lost 6 bases and J lost 2, with 14 bases in between. Germline V gene data show CDR1 as SGHDN and CDR2 as FVKESK. The CDR3 is 15 residues long. CDR3 DNA: TGTGCCAGCAGTTTTGGGACAAGAGCCTACAATGAGCAGTTCTTC. This codes for CASSFGTRAYNEQFF.

The V call is TRBV30, the J call TRBJ1-2, with 8 bases identical to TRBD1. The CDR3 loop spans 12 amino acids. CDR1 and CDR2 (germline): GTSNPN, SVGIG (reference sequence). The J segment lost 0 bases and the V segment lost 8 bases, leaving 2 bases of the junction unmatched. The CDR3 bases are TGTGCCCAGGGACAGGCTAACTATGGCTACACCTTC. Amino acids: CAQGQANYGYTF.

The V and J genes are TRBV28 and TRBJ2-7; the match to TRBD1 covers 7 bases. V was pared by 5 bases and J by 4 bases, with 14 bases of the junction left unmatched. The CDR3 has 16 amino acids. Per the germline V gene, CDR1 is MDHEN and CDR2 is SYDVKM. In DNA form, the CDR3 reads TGTGCCAGCAGTACCTGGACAGGACGCCTGTATTACGAGCAGTACTTC. Protein sequence: CASSTWTGRLYYEQYF.

V is TRBV28 and J is TRBJ2-7, with D tentatively TRBD1 (5 bases). Trimming pared 5 bases from V and 1 base from J, leaving 9 bases between. Per germline, CDR1 MDHEN and CDR2 SYDVKM. The CDR3 spans 13 residues. For the CDR3, the DNA is TGTGCCAGCAGTCTAGACAGTTCCTACGAGCAGTACTTC. Protein: CASSLDSSYEQYF.

The CDR3 region has the DNA TGCGCCAGCAGCCAAGCCGCAGGGGGTCGAACCGGGGAGCTGTTTTTT. Translation gives CASSQAAGGRTGELFF. The V call is TRBV4-1, the J call TRBJ2-2, with 7 bases aligning to TRBD1. Trimming at V came to 1 base and at J to 5 bases, leaving 7 bases not matched to a gene. Germline V CDR1 and CDR2: MGHRA, YSYEKL. The CDR3 loop spans 16 amino acids.

The rearrangement links TRBV2 to TRBJ2-3; the match to TRBD2 covers 8 bases. V lost 7 bases to trimming and J lost 3 bases; unmatched junction nucleotides: 12. Germline V gene lookup returns CDR1 SNHLY and CDR2 FYNNEI. The CDR3 consists of 16 residues. This chain's CDR3 is CASTGREGPRTDTQYF. CDR3 nucleotide sequence: TGTGCCAGCACCGGTCGGGAGGGCCCTCGAACAGATACGCAGTATTTT.

The table lists this clone with a count of one. The chain couples TRBV6-5 to TRBJ2-7, with 9 bases identical to TRBD1. J was trimmed by 7 bases and V by 4 bases; bases with no gene match: 8. CDR3 length: 14 residues. Germline lookup yields CDR1 MNHEY and CDR2 SVGAGI. Here the CDR3 reads CASSFLTGGREQYF. The CDR3 coding sequence is TGTGCCAGCAGTTTCCTGACAGGGGGACGGGAGCAGTACTTC.

The chain combines TRBV5-1 with TRBJ2-7, with D maybe TRBD2 (5 bases). The CDR3 totals 13 residues. The germline V gene has CDR1 SGHRS and CDR2 YFSETQ. With 0 bases removed from V and 3 bases from J, the gap between germline ends came to 7 bases. The CDR3 DNA reads TGCGCCAGCAGCTTGGGAGACTACTACGAGCAGTACTTC. This sequence encodes CASSLGDYYEQYF.

The chain employs TRBV19 and TRBJ1-3; 7 bases map to TRBD1. The CDR3 length is 15 residues. V dropped 7 bases and J dropped 1; count of bases not matched to a gene: 7. Germline V gene lookup returns CDR1 LNHDA and CDR2 SQIVND (reference sequence). The CDR3 coding sequence is TGTGCCAGTACCCTCGACAGGGCATCTGGAAACACCATATATTTT. Translated, it gives CASTLDRASGNTIYF.

The chain recombines TRBV29-1 with TRBJ2-3; no clear D gene. Germline V lookup: CDR1 SQVTM, CDR2 ANQGSEA. Trimming took off 4 bases at V and 2 bases at J, with 13 bases between the two ends. This CDR3 is built from 14 residues. The CDR3 nucleotides read TGCAGCGTTGCTCTAGACCTTTTCACAGATACGCAGTATTTT. Its protein product is CSVALDLFTDTQYF.

The gene calls are TRBV28 and TRBJ1-2; perhaps TRBD1 as D (5 bases). The CDR3 consists of 15 residues. Trimming removed 4 bases from V and 2 bases from J, with 14 bases in between. The germline gives CDR1 MDHEN, CDR2 SYDVKM. The CDR3 is CASSSFLPGNYGYTF. For the CDR3, the DNA is TGTGCCAGCAGTTCATTCCTTCCAGGGAACTATGGCTACACCTTC.

The V call is TRBV28, the J call TRBJ1-1; TRBD1 aligns across 7 bases. The CDR3 sequence is 14 residues long. The V gene end was trimmed by 5 bases and the J gene end by 1 base; junction bases not matched to a gene: 4. Looked up from germline, CDR1 is MDHEN and CDR2 is SYDVKM. In DNA form, the CDR3 reads TGTGCCAGCAGTACCCCAGGGGGGAACACTGAAGCTTTCTTT. Its protein is CASSTPGGNTEAFF.

The table lists this clone with a count of one. The gene calls are TRBV30 and TRBJ1-1; D uncertain. V was clipped by 0 bases and J by 0 bases, with 5 bases between them. This CDR3 region has 13 residues. From germline, CDR1 is GTSNPN and CDR2 SVGIG (reference sequence). CDR3: CAWSVSMNTEAFF. In DNA, the CDR3 is TGTGCCTGGAGTGTGAGTATGAACACTGAAGCTTTCTTT.

The CDR3 spells CASSYPAETAEAFF. CDR3 in DNA: TGTGCCAGCAGTTACCCCGCGGAGACCGCTGAAGCTTTCTTT. The V and J genes are TRBV6-6 and TRBJ1-1; D gene uncertain. This CDR3 comprises 14 residues. V was clipped by 2 bases and J by 6 bases, with 13 bases between them. Looked up from germline, CDR1 is MNHNY and CDR2 is SVGAGI (reference sequence).

This chain connects TRBV9 to TRBJ2-3, with TRBD2 identical over 9 bases. The V and J ends lost 0 bases and 4 bases, in that order; junction bases with no gene match: 12. In germline, CDR1 is SGDLS, CDR2 YYNGEE. The CDR3 has 18 residues. CDR3 region: CASSVDRGLAGDSDTQYF. Here the CDR3 DNA reads TGTGCCAGCAGCGTAGATCGGGGGTTAGCGGGAGATTCAGATACGCAGTATTTT.

This clone has just one count. The chain uses TRBV12-5 and TRBJ2-3; tentative D call: TRBD1 (6 bases). V lost 6 bases, J lost 0 bases, and 10 bases lay in between. Germline V gene lookup returns CDR1 LGHNT and CDR2 FRNRAP. The CDR3 extends over 14 amino acids. The CDR3 DNA follows: TGTGCTAGTGGCTCCCAGGGGAGCACAGATACGCAGTATTTT. Translating gives CASGSQGSTDTQYF.

V usage is TRBV27 and J usage is TRBJ2-1; 9 bases align to TRBD2. CDR3 length: 14 residues. J was trimmed by 4 bases and V by 4 bases; bases with no gene match: 2. Looked up from germline, CDR1 is MNHEY and CDR2 is SMNVEV (reference sequence). Here the CDR3 DNA reads TGTGCCAGCAGTTGGGCGGGAGGGTACAATGAGCAGTTCTTC. Its protein is CASSWAGGYNEQFF.